The entry below describes one T cell receptor beta chain. This sample is part of a study of blood T cell repertoires in COVID-19. Sequencing used immunoSEQ multiplex PCR; TCRdb keeps in-frame clones, though not all of them. Of roughly 400,000 clones in the sample, about 87% are singletons; the top ten hold around 9.3%. Cohort placement rested on clinical history that participants reported themselves. The junction had 10 bases not matched to a gene; V was cut back by 4 bases and J by 2 bases. The CDR3 covers 16 residues. CDR1 SGHRS and CDR2 YFSETQ come from the germline V gene. The material sequenced was PBMCs or T cells enriched from blood (not recorded which). The clonotype comes from a woman aged 45 to 65 who had recovered from COVID-19. The chain couples TRBV5-1 to TRBJ2-3; 7 bases agree with TRBD1. CDR3 sequence (DNA): TGCGCCAGCAGCGAAAGAGGGGGCGCCTCCACAGATACGCAGTATTTT. This encodes CASSERGGASTDTQYF.